The 8 T cell receptor beta chains reported below all come from one sample, sequenced in a study of CD8+CD57+ T cells in acquired aplastic anemia. CD8+CD57+ cell expansion had been shown by flow cytometry in patients chosen for sequencing. Using genomic DNA as the template, TCR beta VDJ and CDR3 profiling was carried out. Via MiXCR, TCRdb re-called the reads, giving one row per CDR3 protein. Of 200,000 to 250,000 distinct CDR3 sequences listed, roughly 53% are singletons. The sample comprised sorted CD4+, CD8+, or CD8+CD57+ T cells (not recorded which) from PBMCs. All receptors come from a human donor with aplastic anemia.

This clonotype was recorded a few times. This rearrangement joins TRBV9 to TRBJ1-2; D not resolved. This CDR3 region has 10 residues. From germline, CDR1 is SGDLS and CDR2 YYNGEE. Trimming took 3 bases from V and 8 from J, leaving 5 bases between them. The chain's CDR3 is CASSGGGYTF. The DNA of the CDR3 is TGTGCCAGCAGCGGTGGCGGCTACACCTTC.

This clonotype was detected only once. This rearrangement joins TRBV5-8 to TRBJ2-7; 11 nucleotides line up with TRBD2. Germline trimming cut 5 bases from V and 6 bases from J; bases unmatched to any gene: 4. The germline V gene has CDR1 SGHTS and CDR2 YDEGEE. This CDR3 comprises 13 residues. Here the CDR3 reads CASRAGLAAEQYF. In DNA form, the CDR3 reads TGTGCCAGCAGAGCGGGACTAGCGGCCGAGCAGTACTTC.

This clonotype was seen repeatedly, ten times or more. This chain links TRBV20-1 with TRBJ2-3; D ambiguous. The CDR3 sequence is 14 residues long. V shed 1 base and J shed 1 base, with 9 bases lying between them. The germline CDR1 and CDR2 sequences are DFQATT and SNEGSKA (reference sequence). The CDR3 here is CSARVQRGTDTQYF. The DNA for the CDR3 is TGCAGTGCTAGAGTACAGAGAGGCACAGATACGCAGTATTTT.

This clonotype occurred many times. The genes are TRBV2 and TRBJ1-5; TRBD1 agrees at 12 bases. The ends lost 3 bases at V and 10 bases at J; junction bases unmatched: 7. This CDR3 has 15 residues. Per the germline V gene, CDR1 is SNHLY and CDR2 is FYNNEI. The CDR3 is CASSDGTGGFEPQHF. The CDR3, as DNA: TGTGCCAGCAGTGACGGGACAGGGGGCTTTGAACCCCAGCATTTT.

Of note for this clonotype: With a much larger clone just one base away, this may be a read error. The chain couples TRBV7-2 to TRBJ1-4; perhaps TRBD1 as D (5 bases). The CDR3 is 16 residues long. Per the germline V gene, CDR1 is SGHTA and CDR2 is FQGNSA. The CDR3 region is CASSRGGLVANEELFF. In DNA form, the CDR3 reads TGTGCCAGCAGCCGCGGGGGGTTGGTGGCTAATGAAGAACTGTTTTTT.

The sample holds many counts of this clonotype. The chain uses TRBV5-1 and TRBJ1-2; no clear D. With 3 bases removed from V and 2 bases from J, the gap between germline ends came to 11 bases. This CDR3 has 14 residues. Germline V gives CDR1 SGHRS, CDR2 YFSETQ. The CDR3, as DNA: TGCGCCAGCAGCTCGCGGACTGGGAACTATGGCTACACCTTC. Residues: CASSSRTGNYGYTF.

There are many counts of this clonotype. CDR3: CASSAYRQGSYNEQFF. The CDR3 DNA sequence: TGTGCCAGCAGCGCCTATAGACAGGGCTCCTACAATGAGCAGTTCTTC. This rearrangement joins TRBV7-8 to TRBJ2-1; 7 nucleotides line up with TRBD1. This CDR3 region has 16 residues. The V segment lost 5 bases and the J segment 0 bases; nucleotides outside the gene matches: 7. Germline V gene lookup returns CDR1 SGHVS and CDR2 FQNEAQ.

The CDR3 loop reads CASSIGSLGEQYF. In DNA, the CDR3 is TGTGCCAGTAGTATCGGGTCCCTCGGCGAGCAGTACTTC. The V call is TRBV19, the J call TRBJ2-7; unclear D gene. The CDR3 is 13 amino acids. The V and J ends lost 3 bases and 6 bases respectively, with 12 bases between them. Germline CDR1 LNHDA, CDR2 SQIVND (reference sequence). The full variable domain, in which reference TRBV19 and TRBJ2-7 provide the parts outside the CDR3, is DGGITQSPKYLFRKEGQNVTLSCEQNLNHDAMYWYRQDPGQGLRLIYYSQIVNDFQKGDIAEGYSVSREKKESFPLTVTSAQKNPTAFYLCASSIGSLGEQYFGPGTRLTVT.